The 31 T cell receptor beta chains reported below all come from one sample, sequenced in a study of blood T cell repertoires in COVID-19. The protocol was immunoSEQ multiplex PCR, while the TCRdb copy is restricted to in-frame clones and leaves out a portion. Here the sample spans about 500,000 clones, around 90% being singletons. What was sequenced was PBMCs or T cells enriched from blood (not recorded which). Source of these receptors: a woman between 18 and 29 years old who had recovered from COVID-19.

The chain couples TRBV28 to TRBJ2-1; D might be TRBD1 (7 bases). Germline V CDR1 and CDR2: MDHEN, SYDVKM. The V end lost 9 bases, the J end lost 0 bases, and 12 bases lay between the germline ends. The CDR3 totals 14 residues. This CDR3 reads CASQGGSSYNEQFF. The CDR3 coding sequence is TGTGCCAGTCAGGGGGGAAGCTCCTACAATGAGCAGTTCTTC.

This clone was found once. This chain connects TRBV27 to TRBJ2-3; tentative D call: TRBD2 (6 bases). Germline CDR1 and CDR2: MNHEY and SMNVEV (reference sequence). Between the trimmed V and J ends, which lost 8 bases and 2 bases, there was a span of 14 bases. CDR3 size: 14 residues. The CDR3 nucleotides read TGTGCCAGCCTTCAATGGGGGGACACAGATACGCAGTATTTT. Translating gives CASLQWGDTDTQYF.

The J gene is TRBJ2-1, the V gene TRBV5-1; the D is unclear. Germline V gene lookup returns CDR1 SGHRS and CDR2 YFSETQ. The ends were cut back, 4 bases at V and 9 bases at J, with 11 bases in the middle. The CDR3 runs to 12 residues. This CDR3 is CASSLTFSEQFF. The DNA for the CDR3 is TGCGCCAGCAGCCTAACCTTTAGTGAGCAGTTCTTC.

The J gene is TRBJ1-5, the V gene TRBV28; D gene uncertain. Trimming pared 3 bases from V and 6 bases from J, leaving 15 bases between. The germline V gene encodes CDR1 MDHEN and CDR2 SYDVKM. The CDR3 loop spans 15 amino acids. The CDR3 nucleotides read TGTGCCAGCAGTTTCGAAGCCGCTACCGGTCAGCCCCAGCATTTT. It is translated as CASSFEAATGQPQHF.

V is TRBV5-1 and J is TRBJ2-3; 11 positions agree with TRBD2. CDR1 SGHRS and CDR2 YFSETQ come from the germline V gene. This CDR3 is built from 17 residues. V lost 3 bases to trimming and J lost 0 bases; unmatched junction nucleotides: 6. CDR3 sequence: CASSSRLAGPSTDTQYF. The CDR3 DNA reads as TGCGCCAGCAGCTCGAGACTAGCGGGACCTAGCACAGATACGCAGTATTTT.

The chain uses TRBV4-2 and TRBJ1-3; 7 nucleotides match TRBD1. The V segment lost 4 bases and the J segment 0 bases; nucleotides outside the gene matches: 6. The CDR3 is 16 amino acids. CDR1 is LGHNA, CDR2 YNFKEQ, per germline. The DNA of the CDR3 is TGTGCCAGCAGCCGGGTGGACAGGAGCTCTGGAAACACCATATATTTT. Its translation is CASSRVDRSSGNTIYF.

The genes are TRBV5-6 and TRBJ1-2, with 10 bases matching TRBD1. The CDR3 length is 18 residues. Germline V lookup: CDR1 SGHDT, CDR2 YYEEEE. Trimming removed 6 bases from V and 3 bases from J; junction bases left unmatched: 17. The CDR3 DNA reads as TGTGCCAGCACCATATTCCGGGACAGGGGAGATCCTGACTATGGCTACACCTTC. Encoded protein: CASTIFRDRGDPDYGYTF. The full variable domain, with the rest looked up from reference TRBV5-6 and TRBJ1-2, is DAGVTQSPTHLIKTRGQQVTLRCSPKSGHDTVSWYQQALGQGPQFIFQYYEEEERQRGNFPDRFSGHQFPNYSSELNVNALLLGDSALYLCASTIFRDRGDPDYGYTFGSGTRLTVV.

The V call is TRBV5-5, the J call TRBJ1-4; the match to TRBD1 covers 7 bases. Germline CDR1 SGHKS, CDR2 YYEKEE (reference sequence). CDR3 length: 15 residues. The J segment lost 7 bases and the V segment lost 4 bases, leaving 10 bases of the junction unmatched. CDR3 residues: CASSPIDRAGEKLFF. In DNA, the CDR3 is TGTGCCAGCAGCCCGATAGACAGGGCTGGTGAAAAACTGTTTTTT. Based on the CDR3 plus reference TRBV5-5 and TRBJ1-4, the full variable domain is DAGVTQSPTHLIKTRGQQVTLRCSPISGHKSVSWYQQVLGQGPQFIFQYYEKEERGRGNFPDRFSARQFPNYSSELNVNALLLGDSALYLCASSPIDRAGEKLFFGSGTQLSVL.

The CDR3 reads CASRLQPSGLSNEQFF. Here the CDR3 DNA reads TGCGCCAGCAGACTTCAGCCTTCGGGACTATCCAATGAGCAGTTCTTC. The chain recombines TRBV5-1 with TRBJ2-1; 7 positions match TRBD2. V lost 5 bases and J lost 6; bases outside the gene matches: 14. Germline-derived CDR1 and CDR2 are SGHRS and YFSETQ. This CDR3 region has 16 residues.

Notes on this clone: At one end the junction does not follow the germline gene, possibly because of a read error. The genes are TRBV2 and TRBJ2-6, with TRBD1 identical over 7 bases. The germline V gene has CDR1 SNHLY and CDR2 FYNNEI. The CDR3 extends over 14 amino acids. Written as DNA, the CDR3 is TGCAATACAGGGGCCGACTCTGGGGCCAACGTCCTGACTTTC. Its translation is CNTGADSGANVLTF.

V gene TRBV5-6 combines with J gene TRBJ2-7, with D perhaps TRBD1 (5 bases). The germline V gene encodes CDR1 SGHDT and CDR2 YYEEEE. This CDR3 region has 13 residues. Trimming removed 4 bases at V and 3 bases at J, with 11 bases between. CDR3 amino acids: CASSQDSVYEQYF. The CDR3 coding sequence is TGTGCCAGCAGCCAAGACAGCGTCTACGAGCAGTACTTC.

The chain uses TRBV6-5 and TRBJ1-2; D is undetermined. Germline CDR1 MNHEY, CDR2 SVGAGI. Trimming pared 3 bases from V and 4 bases from J, leaving 9 bases between. There are 13 residues in the CDR3. The CDR3 protein is CASSYTQSYGYTF. The CDR3 bases are TGTGCCAGCAGTTATACACAGAGCTATGGCTACACCTTC.

The rearrangement joins TRBV18 to TRBJ2-7; no reliable D call. This CDR3 is built from 14 residues. Germline CDR1 KGHSH, CDR2 LQKENI. V was trimmed by 0 bases and J by 7 bases, leaving 13 bases between them. This chain's CDR3 is CASSPPETSSEQYF. The CDR3, as DNA: TGTGCCAGCTCACCACCGGAGACCTCTTCAGAGCAGTACTTC.

The chain is built from TRBV4-1 and TRBJ2-5; a possible D gene is TRBD2 (6 bases). Per the germline V gene, CDR1 is MGHRA and CDR2 is YSYEKL. This CDR3 is built from 16 residues. The germline V and J ends were trimmed by 1 base and 3 bases, with 15 bases remaining between them. CDR3 nucleotides: TGCGCCAGCAGCCAAGTTGGGAGCGGGTTAGAAGAGACCCAGTACTTC. Translated: CASSQVGSGLEETQYF.

The J gene is TRBJ2-4, the V gene TRBV18; TRBD1 agrees at 9 bases. With V trimmed by 3 bases and J by 6 bases, 6 bases remained unmatched. The CDR3 is 15 residues long. Germline V lookup: CDR1 KGHSH, CDR2 LQKENI. The CDR3: CASSPPNRGRNIQYF. In DNA form, the CDR3 reads TGTGCCAGCTCACCCCCAAACAGGGGGCGAAACATTCAGTACTTC.

The gene calls are TRBV10-2 and TRBJ2-3, with 7 nucleotides matching TRBD2. CDR3 length: 15 amino acids. Germline assignment: CDR1 WSHSY and CDR2 SAAADI. Trimming removed 3 bases from V and 3 bases from J; junction bases left unmatched: 6. The CDR3: CASSDGREGTDTQYF. As DNA, the CDR3 is TGCGCCAGCAGTGATGGCAGGGAGGGGACAGATACGCAGTATTTT.

This clone was observed a single time. The V call is TRBV5-6, the J call TRBJ2-4; TRBD1 matches at 7 bases. Germline lookup yields CDR1 SGHDT and CDR2 YYEEEE. This CDR3 has 14 residues. V trimming: 1 base; J trimming: 5 bases; junction bases outside the gene matches: 3. CDR3 DNA sequence: TGTGCCAGCAGCTTGTCCCAGGGGGAAAACATTCAGTACTTC. The encoded protein is CASSLSQGENIQYF.

The chain has TRBV3-1 (or the pseudogene TRBV3-2) and TRBJ1-6, with 7 bases matching TRBD1. The J segment lost 10 bases and the V segment lost 5 bases, leaving 8 bases of the junction unmatched. The CDR3 has 14 residues. CDR1 LGHDT and CDR2 YNNKEL come from the germline V gene (reference sequence). The CDR3 region has the DNA TGTGCCAGCAGCAGACAGGGTGTAGAATCACCCCTCCACTTT. Its protein product is CASSRQGVESPLHF.

The chain recombines TRBV6-1 with TRBJ2-5; a possible D gene is TRBD1 (7 bases). V shed 4 bases and J shed 5 bases, with 26 bases lying between them. Per germline, CDR1 MNHNS and CDR2 SASEGT. The CDR3 has 18 residues. This CDR3 is CASSAARDGPAGQETQYF. In nucleotides, the CDR3 is TGTGCCAGCAGTGCTGCGAGGGATGGTCCTGCGGGACAGGAGACCCAGTACTTC.

The chain links TRBV5-4 to TRBJ2-5; D is uncertain. This CDR3 is 13 amino acids long. V was clipped by 2 bases and J by 5 bases, with 10 bases between them. Germline assignment: CDR1 SGHNT and CDR2 YYREEE (reference sequence). The CDR3 region has the DNA TGTGCCAGCAGCTTACTTTCGTTGGAGACCCAGTACTTC. Translation gives CASSLLSLETQYF.

A single count supports this clone. This chain uses TRBV3-1 (or the pseudogene TRBV3-2) with TRBJ2-5; 9 positions agree with TRBD2. CDR1 is LGHDT and CDR2 is YNNKEL in the germline V gene (reference sequence). The CDR3 consists of 15 residues. V shed 0 bases, J shed 7 bases, and the junction held 6 bases outside the gene matches. The CDR3 sequence is CASSQDTAGGGTQYF. In DNA, the CDR3 is TGTGCCAGCAGCCAAGATACAGCGGGGGGCGGGACCCAGTACTTC.

The genes are TRBV19 and TRBJ2-7; 8 nucleotides match TRBD1. CDR3 length: 14 amino acids. Germline loops: CDR1 LNHDA, CDR2 SQIVND (reference sequence). The trim removed 6 bases at V and 2 bases at J, leaving 6 bases unmatched. The CDR3 nucleotides read TGTGCCAGTAGCCCTAGGACAGGGCCCTACGAGCAGTACTTC. Translation gives CASSPRTGPYEQYF.

The CDR3 loop is CASSPRAGQEYGYTF. The CDR3, as DNA: TGTGCCAGCAGCCCACGGGCAGGGCAAGAGTATGGCTACACCTTC. The genes are TRBV5-4 and TRBJ1-2, with a weak D call TRBD1 (5 bases). V dropped 4 bases and J dropped 5 bases, with 18 bases sitting between them. Germline CDR1 reads SGHNT; CDR2 reads YYREEE (reference sequence). This CDR3 has 15 residues.

The chain carries TRBV11-2 and TRBJ2-7, with D uncertain. The ends were cut back, 1 base at V and 5 bases at J, with 9 bases in the middle. The CDR3 covers 13 residues. The germline V gene has CDR1 SGHAT and CDR2 FQNNGV. CDR3 in amino acids: CASSLVPPDEQYF. In DNA, the CDR3 is TGTGCCAGCAGCTTAGTTCCCCCGGACGAGCAGTACTTC. Together with reference TRBV11-2 and TRBJ2-7, the CDR3 gives the full variable domain: EAGVAQSPRYKIIEKRQSVAFWCNPISGHATLYWYQQILGQGPKLLIQFQNNGVVDDSQLPKDRFSAERLKGVDSTLKIQPAKLEDSAVYLCASSLVPPDEQYFGPGTRLTVT.

This clone was recorded only once. V gene TRBV18 combines with J gene TRBJ1-5; unclear D gene. The CDR3 totals 16 residues. V lost 5 bases and J 1 base, leaving 15 bases between the germline ends. In germline, CDR1 is KGHSH, CDR2 LQKENI. The CDR3 loop is CASSVILNESNQPQHF. The CDR3, as DNA: TGTGCCAGCTCAGTCATTCTTAACGAGAGCAATCAGCCCCAGCATTTT.

This rearrangement joins TRBV13 to TRBJ2-5; D is possibly TRBD2 (5 bases). V was clipped by 3 bases and J by 5 bases, with 13 bases between them. Germline V lookup: CDR1 PRHDT, CDR2 FYEKMQ (reference sequence). CDR3 length equals 14 residues. The CDR3: CASSFRGFGETQYF. CDR3 coding DNA: TGTGCCAGCAGCTTTCGGGGATTTGGGGAGACCCAGTACTTC.

The V and J genes are TRBV4-1 and TRBJ2-1, with 10 bases matching TRBD2. The CDR3 loop spans 13 amino acids. Germline assignment: CDR1 MGHRA and CDR2 YSYEKL. V dropped 9 bases and J dropped 6; count of bases not matched to a gene: 5. The CDR3 protein is CASLAGELNEQFF. Written as DNA, the CDR3 is TGCGCCAGTCTAGCGGGGGAGCTCAATGAGCAGTTCTTC.

The rearrangement joins TRBV27 to TRBJ1-1; 8 bases match TRBD1. The length of the CDR3 is 19 residues. Germline V CDR1 and CDR2: MNHEY, SMNVEV (reference sequence). After removal of 0 bases from V and 1 base from J, the junction contained 13 bases not matched to a gene. CDR3 region: CASSLSIPGGGQENTEAFF. The CDR3 region has the DNA TGTGCCAGCAGTTTATCGATTCCTGGGGGGGGACAGGAGAACACTGAAGCTTTCTTT.

This chain connects TRBV10-2 to TRBJ2-1; 7 bases match TRBD2. The V gene end was trimmed by 7 bases and the J gene end by 3 bases; junction bases not matched to a gene: 6. Germline CDR1 and CDR2: WSHSY and SAAADI. The CDR3 consists of 14 residues. CDR3 DNA: TGCGCCAGCACGTCTAGCGGTAACTACAATGAGCAGTTCTTC. This gives the protein CASTSSGNYNEQFF.

V gene TRBV5-1 combines with J gene TRBJ1-1; perhaps TRBD1 as D (5 bases). This CDR3 has 14 amino acids. Looked up from germline, CDR1 is SGHRS and CDR2 is YFSETQ. The germline V and J ends were trimmed by 4 bases and 1 base, with 11 bases remaining between them. CDR3: CASSPQGPNTEAFF. The CDR3 nucleotides read TGCGCCAGCAGCCCCCAGGGTCCGAACACTGAAGCTTTCTTT.

To note about this clone: Different DNA sequences within this sample yield the same CDR3. The J gene is TRBJ2-1, the V gene TRBV12-5, with 10 bases identical to TRBD1. V was pared by 5 bases and J by 7 bases, with 5 bases of the junction left unmatched. The CDR3 contains 14 residues. Germline V gives CDR1 LGHNT, CDR2 FRNRAP. CDR3 coding DNA: TGTGCTAGTGGTCCTGGACAGGGGGGGAATGAGCAGTTCTTC. Protein: CASGPGQGGNEQFF.